The following is a TCR beta chain sequence with its context. The data stem from a study of blood T cell repertoires in COVID-19. The protocol was immunoSEQ multiplex PCR, while the TCRdb copy is restricted to in-frame clones and leaves out a portion. Seen here are about 71,000 clones, around 90% observed once, and the top ten hold less than 2.5%. The ends lost 8 bases at V and 7 bases at J; junction bases unmatched: 3. The CDR3 sequence is 12 residues long. Per the germline V gene, CDR1 is MNHEY and CDR2 is SVGAGI. This TCR came from a human donor in a cohort sampled during active COVID-19. This chain uses TRBV6-5 with TRBJ2-2, with 8 bases fitting TRBD2. Material: peripheral blood. This chain's CDR3 is CASRGGGGELFF. CDR3 nucleotide sequence: TGTGCCAGCCGGGGGGGCGGCGGGGAGCTGTTTTTT.